One TCR beta chain is described in this entry. Its antigen remains unidentified. The same CDR3 is also encoded by other DNA sequences in this sample. The sample comes from a study of shared clonotypes between healthy human individuals. Study-wide background: Three CD4 naive, three CD4 memory, two CD8 naive and one CD8 memory plate were used per donor.

The CDR3 has 14 amino acids. CDR1 and CDR2 from the germline V gene are MDHEN and SYDVKM. Trimming left V 3 bases short and J 0 bases short, with 6 bases between. DNA at about 210 ng, 30,000 or so T cell genomes, went into sorted-subset replicate PCRs. Produced via immunoSEQ multiplex PCR; TCRdb's table is partial and in-frame only. The table lists hundreds of thousands of clones, approximately 95% of them singletons. Naive CD8 cells, CD45RO-negative and positively selected for CCR7, excluded terminally differentiated effector memory CD45RA+ cells. Study donors comprised healthy, HIV-negative adults devoid of recent acute infection or vaccination. Study-wide results and limits: Relative to their counterparts shared across all four donors, non-shared clonotypes exhibited diminished generation probabilities.

The gene calls are TRBV28 and TRBJ1-3; the D is unclear. The TCR originated in a woman aged 30 to 39 in good health. The sequencing sample was made of naive CD8+ T cells sorted from blood. DNA of the CDR3: TGTGCCAGCAGTTTCCCGGGCTCTGGAAACACCATATATTTT. Amino acids: CASSFPGSGNTIYF.